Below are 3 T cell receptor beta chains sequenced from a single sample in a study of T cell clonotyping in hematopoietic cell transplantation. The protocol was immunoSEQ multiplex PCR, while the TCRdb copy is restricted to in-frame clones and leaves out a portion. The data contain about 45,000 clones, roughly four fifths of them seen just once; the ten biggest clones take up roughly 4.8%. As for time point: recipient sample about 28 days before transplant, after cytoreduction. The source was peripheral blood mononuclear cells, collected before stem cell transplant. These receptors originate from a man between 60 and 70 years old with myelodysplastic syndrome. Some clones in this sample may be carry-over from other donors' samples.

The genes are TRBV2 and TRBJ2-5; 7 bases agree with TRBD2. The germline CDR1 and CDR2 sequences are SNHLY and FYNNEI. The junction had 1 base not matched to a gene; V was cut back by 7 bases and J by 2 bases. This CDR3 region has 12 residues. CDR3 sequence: CASTAGQETQYF. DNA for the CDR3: TGTGCCAGCACAGCGGGGCAAGAGACCCAGTACTTC.

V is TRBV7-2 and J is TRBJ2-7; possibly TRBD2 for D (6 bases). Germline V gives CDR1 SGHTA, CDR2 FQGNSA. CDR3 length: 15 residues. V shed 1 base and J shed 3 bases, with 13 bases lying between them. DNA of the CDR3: TGTGCCAGCAGCTTAGTGTCGGGGGTAGACTACGAGCAGTACTTC. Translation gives CASSLVSGVDYEQYF.

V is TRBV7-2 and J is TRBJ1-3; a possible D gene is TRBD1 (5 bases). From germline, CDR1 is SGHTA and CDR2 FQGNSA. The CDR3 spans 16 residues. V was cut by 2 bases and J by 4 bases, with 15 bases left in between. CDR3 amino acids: CASSLRAGARGNTIYF. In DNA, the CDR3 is TGTGCCAGCAGCTTAAGAGCCGGGGCGAGGGGAAACACCATATATTTT.